The T cell receptor (beta chain) described here comes from a study of control samples from healthy donors and cancer patients. The germline gives CDR1 SNHLY, CDR2 FYNNEI. The V gene end was trimmed by 6 bases and the J gene end by 5 bases; junction bases not matched to a gene: 6. The CDR3 covers 15 residues. Produced via immunoSEQ multiplex PCR; TCRdb's table is partial and in-frame only. The sample has over 80,000 clones, 82% seen once. Sequenced: blood. The chain uses TRBV2 and TRBJ2-2; 10 positions agree with TRBD1. This clonotype originated in a man in his 60s in good health. CDR3 protein: CASRTRTGGTGELFF. CDR3 sequence (DNA): TGTGCCAGCAGAACTAGGACAGGGGGGACCGGGGAGCTGTTTTTT.